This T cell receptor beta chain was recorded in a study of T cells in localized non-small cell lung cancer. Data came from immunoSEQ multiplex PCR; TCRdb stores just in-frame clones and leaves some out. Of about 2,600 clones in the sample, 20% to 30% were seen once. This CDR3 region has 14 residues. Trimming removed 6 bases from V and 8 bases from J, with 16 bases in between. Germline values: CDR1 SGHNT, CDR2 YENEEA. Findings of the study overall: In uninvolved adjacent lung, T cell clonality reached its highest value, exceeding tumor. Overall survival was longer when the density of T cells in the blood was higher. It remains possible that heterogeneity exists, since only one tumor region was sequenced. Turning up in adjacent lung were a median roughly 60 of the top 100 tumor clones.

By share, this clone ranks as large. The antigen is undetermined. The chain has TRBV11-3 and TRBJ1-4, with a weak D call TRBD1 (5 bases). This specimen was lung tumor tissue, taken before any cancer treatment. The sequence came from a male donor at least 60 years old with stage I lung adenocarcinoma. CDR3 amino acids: CASSSRGGSEKLFF. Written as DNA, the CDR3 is TGTGCCAGCAGTTCTCGGGGCGGAAGCGAAAAACTGTTTTTT.